Below, 32 T cell receptor beta chains from the same sample are listed, as sequenced in a study of shared clonotypes between healthy human individuals. Data came from immunoSEQ multiplex PCR; TCRdb stores just in-frame clones and leaves some out. The repertoire holds around 690,000 clones, 90% seen once, with more than 30% in the top ten. The specimen sequenced was memory CD8+ T cells from PBMCs. This sample's subset: CD45RO+ cells pooled with CCR7-negative TemRA cells. The receptors come from a man younger than 35 in good health. Some clones in this sample may be carry-over from other donors' samples.

The rearrangement uses TRBV6-6 and TRBJ2-1; tentatively, D is TRBD1 (6 bases). The CDR3 sequence is 13 residues long. The ends were cut back, 6 bases at V and 4 bases at J, with 10 bases in the middle. The germline gives CDR1 MNHNY, CDR2 SVGAGI (reference sequence). CDR3 in DNA: TGTGCCAGCAGCTTCGGACAGTACAATGAGCAGTTCTTC. It specifies CASSFGQYNEQFF.

The chain joins TRBV10-3 to TRBJ1-5, with 8 bases identical to TRBD1. Germline V CDR1 and CDR2: ENHRY, SYGVKD. This CDR3 has 13 residues. Trimming cost V 6 bases and J 4 bases; bases outside gene matches: 2. The CDR3 region has the DNA TGTGCCATCAGACAGGGGGGAAATCAGCCCCAGCATTTT. Translation: CAIRQGGNQPQHF.

This clone was detected a few times. This sequence joins TRBV6-1 and TRBJ1-2; 9 bases fit TRBD1. V was clipped by 4 bases and J by 8 bases; unmatched bases: 8. This CDR3 comprises 14 residues. CDR1 is MNHNS and CDR2 is SASEGT in the germline V gene. The CDR3 sequence is CASSAPTGGDGYTF. The CDR3 DNA sequence: TGTGCCAGCAGTGCCCCTACAGGGGGCGACGGCTACACCTTC.

This chain joins TRBV6-5 and TRBJ1-2; D is perhaps TRBD1 (5 bases). Deletions cut 8 bases from V and 4 bases from J, with 14 bases between. Germline V lookup: CDR1 MNHEY, CDR2 SVGAGI. This CDR3 region has 13 residues. This CDR3 reads CASWGLPAYGYTF. CDR3 in DNA: TGTGCCAGCTGGGGACTCCCGGCCTATGGCTACACCTTC.

The rearrangement uses TRBV28 and TRBJ2-7, with 10 positions matching TRBD2. Per germline, CDR1 MDHEN and CDR2 SYDVKM. The V gene end was trimmed by 5 bases and the J gene end by 3 bases; junction bases not matched to a gene: 10. The length of the CDR3 is 16 residues. The CDR3 spells CASSPPSQREGYEQYF. The CDR3 DNA is TGTGCCAGCAGTCCCCCCTCCCAGCGGGAGGGCTACGAGCAGTACTTC.

In regard to this clone: The same CDR3 also results from other DNA sequences found in this sample. The J gene is TRBJ2-7, the V gene TRBV11-2; D gene unclear. CDR3 size: 11 residues. V gave up 1 base and J gave up 6 bases, with 4 bases separating them. Germline loops: CDR1 SGHAT, CDR2 FQNNGV. The CDR3 spells CASSLAGEQYF. In nucleotides, the CDR3 is TGTGCCAGCAGCTTAGCGGGCGAGCAGTACTTC.

This sequence joins TRBV7-9 and TRBJ1-4; a weak D match, TRBD1 (5 bases). The V end lost 5 bases, the J end lost 5 bases, and 15 bases lay between the germline ends. The CDR3 consists of 15 residues. From germline, CDR1 is SEHNR and CDR2 FQNEAQ (reference sequence). CDR3 coding DNA: TGTGCCAGCAGCCCAGCAGGGCAGATCAATGAAAAACTGTTTTTT. Amino acids: CASSPAGQINEKLFF.

The CDR3 spells CAWSAHPVYSYNEQFF. In nucleotides, the CDR3 is TGTGCCTGGAGTGCCCACCCGGTTTACTCCTACAATGAGCAGTTCTTC. This chain links TRBV30 with TRBJ2-1, with unresolved D. Germline V gene lookup returns CDR1 GTSNPN and CDR2 SVGIG (reference sequence). V was trimmed by 1 base and J by 0 bases, leaving 13 bases between them. CDR3 size: 16 residues.

On this clone: The sample has other DNA sequences that encode this CDR3 too. The J gene is TRBJ1-1, the V gene TRBV19; no reliable D call. Trimming pared 3 bases from V and 1 base from J, leaving 6 bases between. Germline assignment: CDR1 LNHDA and CDR2 SQIVND (reference sequence). CDR3 length: 13 residues. The CDR3 bases are TGTGCCAGTAGTATTGGCGGGAACACTGAAGCTTTCTTT. This gives the protein CASSIGGNTEAFF.

V and J are TRBV27 and TRBJ2-7; TRBD2 agrees at 9 bases. The J segment lost 6 bases and the V segment lost 2 bases, leaving 2 bases of the junction unmatched. CDR1 and CDR2 (germline): MNHEY, SMNVEV (reference sequence). The CDR3 length is 13 residues. The CDR3 DNA sequence: TGTGCCAGCAGTTTAGAACTAGCGGGCGAGCAGTACTTC. Protein: CASSLELAGEQYF.

The V call is TRBV18, the J call TRBJ2-1, with 9 bases aligning to TRBD2. The CDR3 loop spans 16 amino acids. Germline lookup yields CDR1 KGHSH and CDR2 LQKENI. The V segment lost 0 bases and the J segment 6 bases; nucleotides outside the gene matches: 6. The CDR3 sequence: CASSPPLAGVANEQFF. The CDR3 DNA is TGTGCCAGCTCACCACCTTTAGCGGGAGTGGCCAATGAGCAGTTCTTC.

This chain uses TRBV19 with TRBJ1-2; a possible D gene is TRBD1 (5 bases). V lost 10 bases and J lost 8, with 20 bases in between. The CDR3 is made up of 13 amino acids. CDR1 LNHDA and CDR2 SQIVND come from the germline V gene (reference sequence). The CDR3 region has the DNA TGTGCCACTTCGGGGCCCGGGCCTCTAGGCTACACCTTC. The encoded protein is CATSGPGPLGYTF.

The V call is TRBV7-8, the J call TRBJ2-6, with D uncertain. The CDR3 totals 14 residues. Trimming took 1 base from V and 1 from J, leaving 2 bases between them. Germline V gene lookup returns CDR1 SGHVS and CDR2 FQNEAQ. CDR3 sequence: CASSLGSGANVLTF. CDR3 DNA: TGTGCCAGCAGCTTAGGATCTGGGGCCAACGTCCTGACTTTC.

The chain couples TRBV20-1 to TRBJ1-1; D is undetermined. Germline V lookup: CDR1 DFQATT, CDR2 SNEGSKA (reference sequence). This CDR3 spans 9 amino acids. The V and J ends lost 6 bases and 7 bases respectively, with 6 bases between them. CDR3 bases: TGCAGTGCAAAACTTGAAGCTTTCTTT. It encodes CSAKLEAFF.

A word on this clone: The same CDR3 can be traced to other DNA sequences in this sample. The chain carries TRBV27 and TRBJ1-4; no definite D call. The CDR3 length is 14 residues. From germline, CDR1 is MNHEY and CDR2 SMNVEV (reference sequence). V was trimmed by 0 bases and J by 4 bases, leaving 6 bases between them. The CDR3 bases are TGTGCCAGCAGTTTATCAGGGCTTAATGAAAAACTGTTTTTT. This sequence encodes CASSLSGLNEKLFF.

The CDR3 nucleotides read TGTGCCAGTTGGGGGGCAGGGATCAACACCGGGGAGCTGTTTTTT. This codes for CASWGAGINTGELFF. The chain combines TRBV6-1 with TRBJ2-2, with D possibly being TRBD1 or TRBD2 (6 bases each). Trimming cost V 9 bases and J 2 bases, with 16 bases left between them. The CDR3 loop spans 15 amino acids. Germline lookup yields CDR1 MNHNS and CDR2 SASEGT.

The rearrangement joins TRBV6-5 to TRBJ2-7; no clear D. Trimming stripped 7 bases from V and 1 base from J, with 8 bases between. CDR3 length: 12 residues. Per the germline V gene, CDR1 is MNHEY and CDR2 is SVGAGI. CDR3 residues: CASTGRSYEQYF. In DNA form, the CDR3 reads TGTGCCAGCACGGGCAGGTCCTACGAGCAGTACTTC.

The gene calls are TRBV7-2 and TRBJ2-3; 9 nucleotides agree with TRBD2. In germline, CDR1 is SGHTA, CDR2 FQGNSA. V lost 1 base and J lost 5; bases outside the gene matches: 1. The CDR3 is 14 residues long. The CDR3, as DNA: TGTGCCAGCAGCTTAGTACTAGCGGGAGATACGCAGTATTTT. This codes for CASSLVLAGDTQYF.

The chain is built from TRBV9 and TRBJ2-1; D unresolved. Trimming removed 0 bases from V and 5 bases from J, with 21 bases in between. The CDR3 covers 18 residues. The germline gives CDR1 SGDLS, CDR2 YYNGEE. The CDR3 sequence is CASSVDPSALVPDNEQFF. The DNA of the CDR3 is TGTGCCAGCAGCGTAGATCCCTCCGCACTCGTTCCGGACAATGAGCAGTTCTTC.

For this clone: In the same sample, other DNA sequences code for this CDR3. The chain uses TRBV27 and TRBJ2-7, with D possibly being TRBD2 (6 bases). The V end lost 6 bases, the J end lost 2 bases, and 14 bases lay between the germline ends. Germline V CDR1 and CDR2: MNHEY, SMNVEV (reference sequence). The CDR3 sequence is 14 residues long. CDR3 in DNA: TGTGCCAGCAGCCTCGGAGGGCTCCCCTACGAGCAGTACTTC. It translates to CASSLGGLPYEQYF.

The chain links TRBV6-1 to TRBJ2-7, with D perhaps being TRBD1 or TRBD2 (5 bases each). The CDR3 consists of 14 residues. Germline CDR1 reads MNHNS; CDR2 reads SASEGT. Trimming took 11 bases from V and 1 from J, leaving 18 bases between them. The CDR3 spells CARGPGKRSYEQYF. CDR3 sequence (DNA): TGTGCCCGAGGACCAGGGAAGCGGTCCTACGAGCAGTACTTC.

The gene calls are TRBV2 and TRBJ2-1; 7 positions match TRBD2. J gave up 5 bases and V 6 bases, and 13 bases lay outside the gene matches. This CDR3 comprises 16 residues. Germline V gene sequence: CDR1 SNHLY, CDR2 FYNNEI. The CDR3 DNA reads as TGTGCCAGCAGCGAACTTTATCGTCTAGCGGACAATGAGCAGTTCTTC. Translated: CASSELYRLADNEQFF.

This clone was picked up a small number of times. The chain links TRBV6-1 to TRBJ1-2; D ambiguous. This CDR3 has 10 amino acids. Trimming removed 2 bases from V and 7 bases from J, with 2 bases in between. From germline, CDR1 is MNHNS and CDR2 SASEGT. The CDR3 sequence is CASSEFGYTF. CDR3 nucleotides: TGTGCCAGCAGTGAATTTGGCTACACCTTC.

This chain connects TRBV10-3 to TRBJ2-5; 7 bases align to TRBD2. The CDR3 extends over 14 amino acids. Germline trimming cut 7 bases from V and 4 bases from J; bases unmatched to any gene: 9. Germline V CDR1 and CDR2: ENHRY, SYGVKD. The CDR3 sequence is CAIMREKFGETQYF. The DNA for the CDR3 is TGTGCCATCATGCGGGAGAAATTCGGAGAGACCCAGTACTTC.

CDR3 DNA: TGTGCCAGCAGTTTAGGTATCCAAAAGGAGGGCTACACCTTC. It translates to CASSLGIQKEGYTF. The chain recombines TRBV28 with TRBJ1-2; D unresolved. The CDR3 loop spans 14 amino acids. V was cut by 2 bases and J by 8 bases, with 15 bases left in between. Germline V lookup: CDR1 MDHEN, CDR2 SYDVKM.

The V and J genes are TRBV9 and TRBJ2-3, with 7 bases matching TRBD1. In germline, CDR1 is SGDLS, CDR2 YYNGEE. J was trimmed by 3 bases and V by 4 bases; bases with no gene match: 14. The CDR3 runs to 17 residues. The CDR3 is CASSLTETGVRTDTQYF. In DNA form, the CDR3 reads TGTGCCAGCAGCCTGACTGAAACAGGGGTACGGACAGATACGCAGTATTTT.

The chain is built from TRBV27 and TRBJ2-5; D might be TRBD1 (6 bases). This CDR3 region has 17 residues. V dropped 3 bases and J dropped 4 bases, with 21 bases sitting between them. CDR1 and CDR2 (germline): MNHEY, SMNVEV (reference sequence). CDR3 sequence reads: CASSFLSDSPRLETQYF. The CDR3 bases are TGTGCCAGCAGTTTTCTCTCGGACAGCCCACGCCTAGAGACCCAGTACTTC.

The genes are TRBV7-8 and TRBJ2-3; TRBD2 is a possible D gene (6 bases). Trimming removed 1 base from V and 4 bases from J, with 12 bases in between. This CDR3 has 15 residues. Germline loops: CDR1 SGHVS, CDR2 FQNEAQ. The CDR3 region is CASSLGRAESDTQYF. The CDR3 DNA sequence: TGTGCCAGCAGCTTAGGGAGGGCCGAATCAGATACGCAGTATTTT. Full variable domain (rest looked up from reference TRBV7-8 and TRBJ2-3): GAGVSQSPRYKVAKRGQDVALRCDPISGHVSLFWYQQALGQGPEFLTYFQNEAQLDKSGLPSDRFFAERPEGSVSTLKIQRTQQEDSAVYLCASSLGRAESDTQYFGPGTRLTVL.

The CDR3 region has the DNA TGCGCCAGCAGCCCTCACCCCGGGGAGGGCAGCAATCAGCCCCAGCATTTT. It is translated as CASSPHPGEGSNQPQHF. The chain carries TRBV4-1 and TRBJ1-5; D gene ambiguous. The ends were cut back, 4 bases at V and 1 base at J, with 17 bases in the middle. Germline V CDR1 and CDR2: MGHRA, YSYEKL. This CDR3 has 17 residues.

The chain has TRBV6-5 and TRBJ2-3; D is uncertain. In germline, CDR1 is MNHEY, CDR2 SVGAGI. Trimming shortened V by 7 bases and J by 0 bases, and 14 bases separated the two germline ends. The length of the CDR3 is 15 residues. CDR3 DNA: TGTGCCAGCACTTCGCCCAGCGAGAGCACAGATACGCAGTATTTT. Its protein product is CASTSPSESTDTQYF.

The V call is TRBV28, the J call TRBJ2-7; D gene unclear. The CDR3 is made up of 13 amino acids. CDR1 MDHEN and CDR2 SYDVKM come from the germline V gene. Trimming pared 7 bases from V and 6 bases from J, leaving 16 bases between. The CDR3 spells CASISWASGEQYF. The CDR3 region has the DNA TGTGCCAGCATAAGTTGGGCTAGTGGCGAGCAGTACTTC. The full variable domain, with the rest looked up from reference TRBV28 and TRBJ2-7, is DVKVTQSSRYLVKRTGEKVFLECVQDMDHENMFWYRQDPGLGLRLIYFSYDVKMKEKGDIPEGYSVSREKKERFSLILESASTNQTSMYLCASISWASGEQYFGPGTRLTVT.

The DNA for the CDR3 is TGTGCCAGCAGCTACGGAGCGCAATCCTACGAGCAGTACTTC. Its translation: CASSYGAQSYEQYF. This chain connects TRBV7-9 to TRBJ2-7; D remains unclear. The CDR3 has 14 residues. The V gene lost 4 bases and the J gene lost 1 base, with 11 bases spanning the gap. The germline V gene has CDR1 SEHNR and CDR2 FQNEAQ (reference sequence).